Listed below are T cell receptor beta chains from one sample, sequenced in a study of cytomegalovirus exposure and HLA in healthy donors. Repertoires were generated with immunoSEQ multiplex PCR, while TCRdb's copy carries only in-frame clones and drops some. The sample lists 100,000 to 150,000 clones, less than 80% seen once, with 3% to 4% in the top ten. The sequencing sample was made of PBMCs. These receptors came from a man aged 30-40 years in good health and CMV-seronegative. CDR3s include the opening cysteine and the closing phenylalanine or tryptophan. The D gene is left open where the match is weak. The size entry is marked missing in some rows and otherwise reads once, few, many or a size class.

length	size	J	V	D	CDR3	DNA
14	-	TRBJ1-2	TRBV19	-	CASSIRQERYGYTF	TGTGCCAGTAGTATAAGACAGGAACGTTATGGCTACACCTTC
13	few	TRBJ1-5	TRBV11-3	-	CAHNVLRDQPQHF	TGTGCCCATAACGTATTACGGGATCAGCCCCAGCATTTT
14	few	TRBJ2-1	TRBV25-1	-	CASSEFGGLNEQFF	TGTGCCAGCAGTGAATTCGGGGGGCTGAATGAGCAGTTCTTC
16	-	TRBJ1-2	TRBV5-1	-	CASSSGVQSANYGYTF	TGCGCCAGCAGCTCCGGGGTACAGTCCGCTAACTATGGCTACACCTTC
18	-	TRBJ1-2	TRBV7-9	TRBD1	CASSSDRVYLNPSNGYTF	TGTGCCAGCAGCTCTGACAGGGTTTACCTCAACCCTTCGAATGGCTACACCTTC
17	-	TRBJ2-7	TRBV5-1	-	CASSLGPTGHFSYEQYF	TGCGCCAGCAGCCTCGGTCCTACAGGGCATTTTTCCTACGAGCAGTACTTC
14	-	TRBJ2-7	TRBV5-4	-	CASSSGDRLREQYF	TGTGCCAGCAGCTCCGGAGACAGGTTGCGCGAGCAGTACTTC
12	-	TRBJ2-2	TRBV9	-	CASSASSGELFF	TGTGCCAGCAGCGCCTCCTCCGGGGAGCTGTTTTTT
14	-	TRBJ2-7	TRBV7-7	TRBD2	CASSPGTSGYEQYF	TGTGCCAGCAGCCCCGGGACTAGCGGCTACGAGCAGTACTTC
15	-	TRBJ1-4	TRBV5-4	TRBD1	CASSKDRGHNEKLFF	TGTGCCAGCAGCAAGGACAGGGGGCATAATGAAAAACTGTTTTTT
15	-	TRBJ2-2	TRBV6-6	-	CASSYLTPNTGELFF	TGTGCCAGCAGTTACTTGACACCTAACACCGGGGAGCTGTTTTTT
12	few	TRBJ1-2	TRBV4-2	-	CASSGEGYGYTF	TGTGCCAGCAGCGGGGAGGGCTATGGCTACACCTTC
16	once	TRBJ1-4	TRBV4-1	TRBD1	CASSRTPGTGNEKLFF	TGCGCCAGCAGTCGGACTCCGGGGACAGGGAATGAAAAACTGTTTTTT
16	-	TRBJ2-6	TRBV27	-	CASSFTGSNGANVLTF	TGTGCCAGCAGTTTTACCGGGTCGAATGGGGCCAACGTCCTGACTTTC
16	-	TRBJ1-5	TRBV5-5	TRBD1	CASSKPGTGINQPQHF	TGTGCCAGCAGCAAACCCGGGACAGGGATAAATCAGCCCCAGCATTTT
14	few	TRBJ1-2	TRBV11-3	-	CASSLDSGWGGYTF	TGTGCCAGCAGCTTAGATTCAGGGTGGGGTGGCTACACCTTC
16	-	TRBJ2-7	TRBV10-1	TRBD1	CASSGSDRAPLYEQYF	TGCGCCAGCAGTGGATCCGACAGGGCACCCCTCTACGAGCAGTACTTC
14	few	TRBJ2-3	TRBV13	TRBD2	CASRISGGVDTQYF	TGTGCCAGCAGAATCAGCGGGGGAGTAGATACGCAGTATTTT
16	once	TRBJ2-5	TRBV11-2	-	CASSLGYLRGQETQYF	TGTGCCAGCAGCTTAGGTTACCTCAGGGGTCAAGAGACCCAGTACTTC
15	-	TRBJ2-3	TRBV7-2	-	CASSLGGGPTDTQYF	TGTGCCAGCAGCTTGGGAGGGGGGCCCACAGATACGCAGTATTTT
17	-	TRBJ1-1	TRBV28	TRBD1	CASSPTRELGQFTGAFF	TGTGCCAGCAGTCCCACCCGTGAGCTGGGACAGTTCACGGGAGCTTTCTTT
17	-	TRBJ2-5	TRBV5-1	TRBD2	CASRRLAGGPTHETQYF	TGCGCCAGCAGGAGGCTAGCGGGGGGCCCTACCCATGAGACCCAGTACTTC
15	few	TRBJ1-1	TRBV30	TRBD1	CAWYITGQGLPEAFF	TGTGCCTGGTATATAACGGGACAGGGATTGCCTGAAGCTTTCTTT
15	-	TRBJ1-1	TRBV7-9	-	CASSQNGVGVSEAFF	TGTGCCAGCAGCCAGAATGGAGTCGGGGTATCTGAAGCTTTCTTT
15	-	TRBJ1-4	TRBV9	-	CASSVGGQPNEKLFF	TGTGCCAGCAGCGTAGGAGGACAGCCCAATGAAAAACTGTTTTTT
14	-	TRBJ2-4	TRBV5-4	TRBD1	CASSLQGGKNIQYF	TGTGCCAGCAGCTTACAGGGGGGCAAAAACATTCAGTACTTC
14	-	TRBJ2-1	TRBV6-1	TRBD2	CASSDRGGGDEQFF	TGTGCCAGCAGTGATCGGGGGGGCGGGGATGAGCAGTTCTTC
14	few	TRBJ1-1	TRBV10-3	-	CAISGSSRGTEAFF	TGTGCCATCAGTGGCTCTAGCCGCGGGACTGAAGCTTTCTTT
15	-	TRBJ1-5	TRBV6-5	TRBD1	CASSAQGQNNQPQHF	TGTGCCAGCAGTGCTCAGGGACAGAACAATCAGCCCCAGCATTTT
15	-	TRBJ1-3	TRBV11-2	-	CASSSYDMGGNTIYF	TGTGCCAGCAGCTCATATGACATGGGTGGAAACACCATATATTTT
12	-	TRBJ1-5	TRBV7-9	-	CASSLDSLTQHF	TGTGCCAGCAGCTTAGACAGCTTAACTCAGCATTTT
14	-	TRBJ2-2	TRBV6-6	-	CASSPPGSTGELFF	TGTGCCAGCAGCCCACCTGGGAGCACCGGGGAGCTGTTTTTT
15	-	TRBJ2-5	TRBV7-8	-	CASSPPAVKKETQYF	TGTGCCAGCAGCCCACCCGCAGTTAAGAAAGAGACCCAGTACTTC
17	-	TRBJ1-2	TRBV28	TRBD1	CASSLRGIRDSYRGYTF	TGTGCCAGCAGTTTAAGGGGAATCCGGGACAGCTATCGTGGCTACACCTTC
17	once	TRBJ2-2	TRBV5-1	-	CASSFDARVGITGELFF	TGCGCCAGCAGTTTTGACGCCCGGGTCGGTATCACCGGGGAGCTGTTTTTT
13	-	TRBJ2-2	TRBV13	-	CASSLGGAGELFF	TGTGCCAGCAGCTTAGGGGGCGCCGGGGAGCTGTTTTTT
12	few	TRBJ2-5	TRBV10-3	TRBD1	CAPQGDQETQYF	TGTGCCCCCCAGGGGGACCAAGAGACCCAGTACTTC
14	-	TRBJ1-5	TRBV19	TRBD1	CASQDRGLGQPQHF	TGTGCCAGCCAAGACAGGGGGCTGGGTCAGCCCCAGCATTTT
18	few	TRBJ2-2	TRBV4-1	TRBD2	CASSQVGGRGAVPGELFF	TGCGCCAGCAGCCAAGTGGGAGGGCGGGGGGCCGTCCCCGGGGAGCTGTTTTTT
16	-	TRBJ1-5	TRBV7-9	TRBD1	CASSTGTGGWNQPQHF	TGTGCCAGCAGTACCGGGACAGGGGGCTGGAATCAGCCCCAGCATTTT
16	few	TRBJ2-1	TRBV5-1	TRBD1	CASSGTAGTVFNEQFF	TGCGCCAGCAGCGGAACGGCCGGGACAGTCTTCAATGAGCAGTTCTTC
16	-	TRBJ2-1	TRBV7-6	-	CASSFSPGDGGNEQFF	TGTGCCAGCAGCTTTTCTCCCGGAGACGGAGGGAATGAGCAGTTCTTC
15	-	TRBJ2-1	TRBV6-5	-	CASSYSGGLDNEQFF	TGTGCCAGCAGTTACTCCGGGGGGCTCGACAATGAGCAGTTCTTC
19	-	TRBJ2-2	TRBV4-2	-	CASSQEVHLGQGYTGELFF	TGTGCCAGCAGCCAAGAAGTTCATCTTGGTCAGGGCTACACCGGGGAGCTGTTTTTT
14	-	TRBJ2-7	TRBV7-9	-	CASSLTVTPYEQYF	TGTGCCAGCAGCTTAACGGTCACTCCCTACGAGCAGTACTTC
16	-	TRBJ2-5	TRBV7-2	-	CASSLRATGLGETQYF	TGTGCCAGCAGCTTACGCGCAACAGGGTTGGGGGAGACCCAGTACTTC
15	once	TRBJ1-2	TRBV5-5	TRBD1	CASSVQGGTGNGYTF	TGTGCCAGCAGCGTCCAGGGAGGGACAGGGAATGGCTACACCTTC
16	-	TRBJ2-1	TRBV5-1	TRBD2	CASSLGPGGENNEQFF	TGCGCCAGCAGCTTGGGTCCCGGGGGGGAAAACAATGAGCAGTTCTTC
15	-	TRBJ2-7	TRBV28	-	CASTSRRWVSYEQYF	TGTGCCAGCACCTCCCGGCGGTGGGTGAGCTACGAGCAGTACTTC